Listed below are T cell receptor beta chains from one sample, sequenced in a study of blood T cell repertoires in COVID-19. Generated by immunoSEQ multiplex PCR, the TCRdb table keeps only in-frame clones and is missing some. The table records almost 200,000 clones, approximately 86% of them present only once. The sequenced sample was peripheral blood. All receptors come from a man in his sixties with COVID-19, enrolled during active disease. Each CDR3 is given with its conserved first and last residue. A D gene is named only where the DNA matches it firmly. Not every row has a clone size; where given, it reads once, few, many or a size class.

v_gene	d_gene	j_gene	abundance	CDR3aa	CDR3nt
TRBV7-8	-	TRBJ1-4	-	CASSPLRRQLNEKLFF	TGTGCCAGCAGCCCGCTGAGGAGGCAGCTTAATGAAAAACTGTTTTTT
TRBV18	-	TRBJ1-5	-	CASSRELSNQPQHF	TGTGCCAGCTCACGGGAGTTAAGCAATCAGCCCCAGCATTTT
TRBV6-5	-	TRBJ2-1	-	CASRLRGAYGEQFF	TGTGCCAGCAGACTCCGGGGGGCTTACGGTGAGCAGTTCTTC
TRBV7-2	-	TRBJ1-2	-	CASSLERNYGYTF	TGTGCCAGCAGCTTAGAACGGAACTATGGCTACACCTTC
TRBV7-9	-	TRBJ2-3	-	CASSRTTDTQYF	TGTGCCAGCAGCCGGACTACAGATACGCAGTATTTT
TRBV30	-	TRBJ1-2	once	CAWSVGGVHYGYTF	TGTGCCTGGAGTGTAGGGGGGGTTCACTATGGCTACACCTTC
TRBV19	TRBD1	TRBJ1-2	-	CASSTTTGDSRYTF	TGTGCCAGTAGTACCACGACAGGGGACTCGCGCTACACCTTC
TRBV28	-	TRBJ1-5	-	CASSLYGSNQPQHF	TGTGCCAGCAGTTTATACGGTAGCAATCAGCCCCAGCATTTT
TRBV6-5	-	TRBJ2-3	-	CASSYLLTGRDTQYF	TGTGCCAGCAGTTACCTCTTGACAGGAAGGGATACGCAGTATTTT
TRBV15	-	TRBJ2-1	-	CATSREAANEQFF	TGTGCCACCAGCAGAGAGGCCGCCAATGAGCAGTTCTTC
TRBV5-1	-	TRBJ2-3	-	CASSPGLSPTDTQYF	TGCGCCAGCAGCCCAGGACTATCCCCGACAGATACGCAGTATTTT
TRBV28	TRBD1	TRBJ2-5	-	CASSWGTGSGGETQYF	TGTGCCAGCAGTTGGGGGACAGGAAGCGGAGGAGAGACCCAGTACTTC
TRBV7-3	-	TRBJ2-3	-	CASSSSGTDTQYF	TGTGCCAGCAGCTCCAGCGGCACAGATACGCAGTATTTT
TRBV6-5	-	TRBJ1-4	-	CASNLRGHTNEKLFF	TGTGCCAGCAATCTCCGGGGACACACTAATGAAAAACTGTTTTTT
TRBV5-4	TRBD1	TRBJ1-2	-	CASSTRTGGYGYTF	TGTGCCAGCAGCACACGGACAGGGGGGTATGGCTACACCTTC
TRBV25-1	TRBD1	TRBJ1-5	few	CASSGAGQPSNQPQHF	TGTGCCAGCAGTGGGGCGGGACAGCCTAGCAATCAGCCCCAGCATTTT
TRBV2	-	TRBJ1-4	-	CASTGTNEKLFF	TGTGCCAGCACGGGGACTAATGAAAAACTGTTTTTT
TRBV5-1	-	TRBJ1-5	-	CASSLDRGDQPQHF	TGCGCCAGCAGCTTGGATCGGGGAGATCAGCCCCAGCATTTT
TRBV3-1/TRBV3-2	TRBD1	TRBJ1-1	-	CASSQTGTVNTEAFF	TGTGCCAGCAGCCAAACCGGGACAGTTAACACTGAAGCTTTCTTT
TRBV10-3	TRBD1	TRBJ1-1	-	CAISEHSGTVNTEAFF	TGTGCCATCAGTGAGCACTCCGGGACAGTTAACACTGAAGCTTTCTTT
TRBV7-2	-	TRBJ2-5	-	CASSSTGLVETQYF	TGTGCCAGCAGCTCCACAGGGCTGGTGGAGACCCAGTACTTC
TRBV3-1/TRBV3-2	-	TRBJ1-5	-	CASSQGPRAVDQPQHF	TGTGCCAGCAGCCAAGGTCCCAGGGCCGTCGATCAGCCCCAGCATTTT
TRBV16	TRBD1	TRBJ1-1	-	CASSQWWDRSSPEAFF	TGTGCCAGCAGCCAATGGTGGGACAGGAGTAGCCCTGAAGCTTTCTTT
TRBV5-1	-	TRBJ2-5	-	CASSLLEDSQETQYF	TGCGCCAGCAGCTTGTTAGAGGACAGCCAAGAGACCCAGTACTTC
TRBV12-3/TRBV12-4	-	TRBJ1-4	-	CASSLIFREKLFF	TGTGCCAGCAGTTTAATCTTTCGGGAAAAACTGTTTTTT
TRBV4-3	-	TRBJ1-6	-	CASSQAGPPSSPLHF	TGCGCCAGCAGCCAGGCGGGGCCGCCTAGCTCACCCCTCCACTTT
TRBV30	-	TRBJ2-2	-	CAWSSTGGGELFF	TGTGCCTGGAGTTCGACAGGAGGTGGGGAGCTGTTTTTT
TRBV9	TRBD2	TRBJ2-1	-	CASSPRMGSGSSSYNEQFF	TGTGCCAGCAGCCCACGGATGGGGAGCGGGAGTAGCTCCTACAATGAGCAGTTCTTC
TRBV5-1	TRBD1	TRBJ2-2	-	CASSFPTGGTYTGELFF	TGCGCCAGCAGCTTCCCGACAGGGGGCACCTACACCGGGGAGCTGTTTTTT
TRBV27	-	TRBJ2-7	few	CASSLGTTSYEQYF	TGTGCCAGCAGTTTAGGTACAACCTCCTACGAGCAGTACTTC
TRBV5-1	TRBD1	TRBJ1-4	-	CASSLGHETGNRLFF	TGCGCCAGCAGCTTGGGACATGAGACAGGGAACCGACTGTTTTTT
TRBV27	TRBD1	TRBJ2-5	-	CASTAYRGAGETQYF	TGTGCCAGCACCGCCTACAGGGGCGCAGGGGAGACCCAGTACTTC
TRBV5-1	-	TRBJ2-3	-	CASSSAGPTGRTDTQYF	TGCGCCAGCAGCTCCGCGGGCCCGACAGGGAGGACAGATACGCAGTATTTT
TRBV5-1	TRBD2	TRBJ2-7	-	CASSSRALAGTNEQYF	TGCGCCAGCTCCTCCCGGGCGCTAGCGGGAACCAACGAGCAGTACTTC
TRBV7-2	TRBD2	TRBJ2-1	-	CASSTSGRGSYNEQFF	TGTGCCAGCAGCACTAGCGGGAGGGGCTCCTACAATGAGCAGTTCTTC
TRBV30	-	TRBJ2-1	-	CAWSRQDNEQFF	TGTGCCTGGAGTAGGCAGGACAATGAGCAGTTCTTC
TRBV6-2/TRBV6-3	-	TRBJ2-7	-	CASSSMTESYEQYF	TGTGCCAGCAGTTCTATGACAGAATCCTACGAGCAGTACTTC